The sequence of this TCR beta chain was determined in a study of blood T cell repertoires in COVID-19. Across the whole study: The samples span acute and convalescent COVID-19 from the United States, Italy and Spain. Nucleic acid was either cDNA or gDNA, and it came from T cells, B-cell-depleted T cells, or PBMCs.

V shed 1 base, J shed 2 bases, and the junction held 2 bases outside the gene matches. This CDR3 has 15 residues. From germline, CDR1 is LGHDT and CDR2 YNNKEL (reference sequence). Original methodology: Estimated nucleated cell counts came from reference gene primer amplification. Libraries were prepared by immunoSEQ multiplex PCR; TCRdb keeps only in-frame clonotypes and omits some of them. V and J calls and clone size are given by that table; D and trimming were obtained from the DNA. The sample yields 110,000 or so clones, 85% seen once. The sequence was collected from a man aged 40-50 years with acute or convalescent COVID-19. The chain is built from TRBV3-1 (or the pseudogene TRBV3-2) and TRBJ2-7; TRBD1 agrees at 10 bases. Specimen: peripheral blood. CDR3 in DNA: TGTGCCAGCAGCCAAGTAGGGACAGGGGCCTACGAGCAGTACTTC. Amino acid sequence: CASSQVGTGAYEQYF.